The 9 T cell receptor beta chains listed next were all sequenced from one sample in a study of T cells in Graves' hyperthyroidism and ophthalmopathy. It was RNA transcripts that yielded the amplified TCR beta CDR3 regions. HTBI primers drove first-round RT-PCR of the TCR CDR3. TCRdb used MiXCR to reprocess the multiplex PCR reads, holding one entry per CDR3 protein. The sample records around 600,000 distinct CDR3 sequences, approximately 15% being singletons. The material sequenced was blood. The receptors stem from a woman between 18 and 29 years old with Graves' ophthalmopathy.

This clonotype was seen repeatedly, ten times or more. The chain employs TRBV30 and TRBJ2-3; the D is unclear. Trimming removed 4 bases at V and 1 base at J, with 15 bases between. The CDR3 sequence is 15 residues long. Germline CDR1 and CDR2: GTSNPN and SVGIG (reference sequence). CDR3 coding DNA: TGTGCCTGGACCAGCTACAGCTCCCGCACAGATACGCAGTATTTT. It translates to CAWTSYSSRTDTQYF.

Comments on this clonotype: Since a much larger clone is just one base distant, this may be a read error. The CDR3 loop reads CASSCRLSSRNEQFF. The CDR3 DNA reads TGTGCCAGCAGTTGCAGACTATCCAGCCGGAATGAGCAGTTCTTC. The chain is built from TRBV6-5 and TRBJ2-1; possibly TRBD2 for D (5 bases). CDR1 is MNHEY, CDR2 SVGAGI, per germline. The CDR3 extends over 15 amino acids. Trimming took 4 bases from V and 7 from J, leaving 17 bases between them.

This clonotype was observed many times. The J gene is TRBJ2-7, the V gene TRBV28; D may be TRBD1 (6 bases). Germline loops: CDR1 MDHEN, CDR2 SYDVKM. CDR3 length equals 17 residues. V was cut by 1 base and J by 6 bases, with 22 bases left in between. The CDR3 coding sequence is TGTGCCAGCAGTTTATCCCCAACCCTCAGGACAGCACGCGAGCAGTACTTC. Residues: CASSLSPTLRTAREQYF.

V usage is TRBV20-1 and J usage is TRBJ2-2; tentatively, D is TRBD1 (6 bases). V lost 1 base and J 1 base, leaving 13 bases between the germline ends. CDR1 is DFQATT, CDR2 SNEGSKA, per germline (reference sequence). The CDR3 length is 16 residues. CDR3 amino acids: CSARAGQGKNTGELFF. In DNA form, the CDR3 reads TGCAGTGCTAGAGCCGGGCAGGGGAAGAACACCGGGGAGCTGTTTTTT.

The chain has TRBV7-3 and TRBJ1-1; 7 bases match TRBD1. Germline loops: CDR1 SGHTA, CDR2 FQGTGA. The CDR3 covers 16 residues. CDR3 region: CAPIHGQVWINTEAFF. Written as DNA, the CDR3 is TGTGCGCCAATCCACGGACAGGTGTGGATAAACACTGAAGCTTTCTTT.

About this clonotype: This could be a read error, since a much larger clone is one nucleotide away. This chain uses TRBV7-2 with TRBJ1-2, with D possibly TRBD1 on 6 matching bases. The length of the CDR3 is 15 residues. The V gene's germline CDR1 is SGHTA and CDR2 FQGNSA. V lost 4 bases and J 5 bases, leaving 17 bases between the germline ends. CDR3 sequence reads: CASSSGTPAGYGYTF. The CDR3 nucleotides are TGTGCCAGCAGCTCGGGGACACCGGCTGGTTATGGCTACACCTTC.

The sample holds many counts of this clonotype. Its ends do not fully match the called genes, so a read error is possible. The rearrangement joins TRBV28 to TRBJ2-7; D gene ambiguous. Germline V CDR1 and CDR2: MDHEN, SYDVKM. There are 11 residues in the CDR3. CDR3 DNA sequence: TGTCCCAGCAGTCACGTTTACGAGCAGTACTTC. It yields the protein CPSSHVYEQYF.

This clonotype was seen many times. The rearrangement links TRBV9 to TRBJ2-5; 11 nucleotides align to TRBD2. CDR1 and CDR2 from the germline V gene are SGDLS and YYNGEE. The CDR3 loop spans 14 amino acids. The V gene end was trimmed by 7 bases and the J gene end by 5 bases; junction bases not matched to a gene: 7. DNA of the CDR3: TGTGCCAGCGGGTTAGCGGGAGGGATGGAGACCCAGTACTTC. It yields the protein CASGLAGGMETQYF.

J is TRBJ2-7 and V is TRBV19, with D perhaps given as TRBD1 or TRBD2 (5 bases each). Trimming took off 5 bases at V and 6 bases at J, with 17 bases between the two ends. Germline values: CDR1 LNHDA, CDR2 SQIVND (reference sequence). This CDR3 has 14 residues. The CDR3 region has the DNA TGTGCCAGTAGTCCCGGGACGTCTCAGGGCGAGCAGTACTTC. It is translated as CASSPGTSQGEQYF.